This T cell receptor (beta chain) stems from a study of T cells in Graves' hyperthyroidism and ophthalmopathy. In the study overall: Peripheral blood was secured at the point of initial diagnosis, before any treatment. Study-wide results and limits: With a median lead of about six months before onset, the model predicted ophthalmopathy.

Graves' hyperthyroidism is called stable when ophthalmopathy does not progress within 18 months. To note about this clonotype: Its antigen remains unknown.

There are 15 residues in the CDR3. The germline CDR1 and CDR2 sequences are DFQATT and SNEGSKA (reference sequence). The V gene end was trimmed by 1 base and the J gene end by 5 bases; junction bases not matched to a gene: 6. RNA transcripts were the template for amplifying TCR beta CDR3 regions. Primed by the HTBI set, a first-round RT-PCR was run on the TCR CDR3. TCRdb re-called the multiplex PCR reads through MiXCR, storing one row per CDR3 protein. The data show approximately 710,000 distinct CDR3 sequences, roughly 17% seen once. Sequencing was done on a sample of blood. The clonotype comes from a man aged 45-65 years with Graves' hyperthyroidism. This chain uses TRBV20-1 with TRBJ2-2, with TRBD2 matching 8 bases. The DNA for the CDR3 is TGCAGTGCTAGAGGACGCGGGAGGAGTACCGGGGAGCTGTTTTTT. Translating gives CSARGRGRSTGELFF.